The source of this TCR beta chain is a study of response to subunit inactivated influenza vaccine. A single record per CDR3 protein comes from TCRdb applying MiXCR to the RT-PCR reads. The data hold about 520,000 distinct CDR3 sequences, with 6.5% to 8% observed a single time. The CDR3 covers 16 residues. Per the germline V gene, CDR1 is SGDLS and CDR2 is YYNGEE. The V and J ends lost 0 bases and 6 bases, in that order; junction bases with no gene match: 4. This clonotype showed up just a few times. The TCR sequence derives from a man aged 50 to 69 who received an inactivated influenza vaccine. The material sequenced was PBMCs from blood, taken around 25 months after vaccination. The chain is built from TRBV9 and TRBJ2-1; 12 bases match TRBD1. The CDR3 sequence is CASSVGGTGGRNEQFF. The CDR3, as DNA: TGTGCCAGCAGCGTAGGGGGGACAGGGGGCCGCAATGAGCAGTTCTTC.